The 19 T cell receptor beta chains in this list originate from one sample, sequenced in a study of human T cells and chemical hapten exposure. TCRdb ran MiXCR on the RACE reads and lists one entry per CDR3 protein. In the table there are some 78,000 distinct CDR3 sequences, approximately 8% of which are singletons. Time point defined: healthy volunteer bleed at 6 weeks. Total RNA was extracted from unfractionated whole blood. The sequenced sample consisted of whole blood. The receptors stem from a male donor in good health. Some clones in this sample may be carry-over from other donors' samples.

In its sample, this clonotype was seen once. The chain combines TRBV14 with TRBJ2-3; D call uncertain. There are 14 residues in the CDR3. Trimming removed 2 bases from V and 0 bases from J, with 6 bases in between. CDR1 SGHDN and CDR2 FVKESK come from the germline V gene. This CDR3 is CASSQSRSTDTQYF. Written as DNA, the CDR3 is TGTGCCAGCAGCCAATCCAGGAGCACAGATACGCAGTATTTT.

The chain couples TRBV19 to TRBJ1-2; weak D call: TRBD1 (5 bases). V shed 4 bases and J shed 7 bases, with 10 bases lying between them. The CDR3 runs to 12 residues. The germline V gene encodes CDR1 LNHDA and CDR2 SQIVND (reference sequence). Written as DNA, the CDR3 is TGTGCCAGTAGTACCGGGACCATTGGCTACACCTTC. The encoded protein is CASSTGTIGYTF.

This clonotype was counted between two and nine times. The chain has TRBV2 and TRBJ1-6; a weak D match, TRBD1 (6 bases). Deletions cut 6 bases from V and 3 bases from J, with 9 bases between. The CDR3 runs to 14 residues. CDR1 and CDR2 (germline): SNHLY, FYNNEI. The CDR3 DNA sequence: TGTGCCAGCAGATTGGACAGCTATAATTCACCCCTCCACTTT. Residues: CASRLDSYNSPLHF. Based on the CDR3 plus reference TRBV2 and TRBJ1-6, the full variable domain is EPEVTQTPSHQVTQMGQEVILRCVPISNHLYFYWYRQILGQKVEFLVSFYNNEISEKSEIFDDQFSVERPDGSNFTLKIRSTKLEDSAMYFCASRLDSYNSPLHFGNGTRLTVT.

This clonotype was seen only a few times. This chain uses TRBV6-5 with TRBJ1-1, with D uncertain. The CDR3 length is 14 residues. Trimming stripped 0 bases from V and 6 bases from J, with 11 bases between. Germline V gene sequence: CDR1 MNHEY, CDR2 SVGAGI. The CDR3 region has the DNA TGTGCCAGCAGTTACTCGACCGGGAGAGCTGAAGCTTTCTTT. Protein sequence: CASSYSTGRAEAFF.

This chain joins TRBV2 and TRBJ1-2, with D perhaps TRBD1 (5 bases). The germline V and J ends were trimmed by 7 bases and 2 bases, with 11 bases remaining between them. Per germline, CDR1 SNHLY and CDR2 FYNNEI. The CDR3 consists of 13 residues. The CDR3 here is CASKQAVNYGYTF. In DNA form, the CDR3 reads TGTGCCAGCAAACAGGCCGTCAACTATGGCTACACCTTC.

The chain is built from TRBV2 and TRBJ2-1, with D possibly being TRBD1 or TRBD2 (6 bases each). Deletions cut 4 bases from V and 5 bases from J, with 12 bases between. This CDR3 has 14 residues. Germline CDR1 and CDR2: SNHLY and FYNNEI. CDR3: CASSGGDNNNEQFF. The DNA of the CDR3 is TGTGCCAGCAGTGGGGGGGACAACAACAATGAGCAGTTCTTC.

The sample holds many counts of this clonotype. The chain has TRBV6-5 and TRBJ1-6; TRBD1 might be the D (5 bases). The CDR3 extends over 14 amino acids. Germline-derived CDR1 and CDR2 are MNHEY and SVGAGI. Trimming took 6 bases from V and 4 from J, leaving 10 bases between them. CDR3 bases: TGTGCCAGCAGGCCCGGGGGGTATAATTCACCCCTCCACTTT. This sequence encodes CASRPGGYNSPLHF.

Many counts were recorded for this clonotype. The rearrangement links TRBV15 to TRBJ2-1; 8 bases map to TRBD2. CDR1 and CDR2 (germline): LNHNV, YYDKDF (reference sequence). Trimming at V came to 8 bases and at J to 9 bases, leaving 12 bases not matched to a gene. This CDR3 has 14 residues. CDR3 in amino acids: CATSVVREVGEQFF. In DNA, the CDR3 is TGTGCCACCTCAGTAGTGCGGGAGGTTGGTGAGCAGTTCTTC.

CDR3 residues: CASRTKGYEQYF. The CDR3 DNA sequence: TGTGCCAGCAGAACCAAAGGGTACGAGCAGTACTTC. This chain uses TRBV6-1 with TRBJ2-7, with D unresolved. CDR3 length: 12 residues. Trimming stripped 6 bases from V and 4 bases from J, with 10 bases between. The germline CDR1 and CDR2 sequences are MNHNS and SASEGT.

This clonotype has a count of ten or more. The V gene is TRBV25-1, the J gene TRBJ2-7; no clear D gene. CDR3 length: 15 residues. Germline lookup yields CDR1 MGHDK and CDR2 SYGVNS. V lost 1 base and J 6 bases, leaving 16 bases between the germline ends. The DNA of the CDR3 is TGTGCCAGCAGTGAATTGACGGAGAAATTCTCCGAGCAGTACTTC. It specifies CASSELTEKFSEQYF.

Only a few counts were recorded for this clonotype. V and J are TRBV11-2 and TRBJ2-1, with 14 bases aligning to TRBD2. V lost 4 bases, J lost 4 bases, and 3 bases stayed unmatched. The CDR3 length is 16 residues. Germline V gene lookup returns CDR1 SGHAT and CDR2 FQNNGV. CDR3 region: CASSYRLAGGYNEQFF. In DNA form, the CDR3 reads TGTGCCAGCAGCTACCGACTAGCGGGAGGGTACAATGAGCAGTTCTTC.

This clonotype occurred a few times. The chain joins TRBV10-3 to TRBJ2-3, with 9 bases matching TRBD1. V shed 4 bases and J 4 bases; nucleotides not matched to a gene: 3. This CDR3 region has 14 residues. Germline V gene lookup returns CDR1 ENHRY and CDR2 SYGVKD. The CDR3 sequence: CAISGTGDPDTQYF. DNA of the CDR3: TGTGCCATCAGTGGGACAGGGGATCCAGATACGCAGTATTTT.

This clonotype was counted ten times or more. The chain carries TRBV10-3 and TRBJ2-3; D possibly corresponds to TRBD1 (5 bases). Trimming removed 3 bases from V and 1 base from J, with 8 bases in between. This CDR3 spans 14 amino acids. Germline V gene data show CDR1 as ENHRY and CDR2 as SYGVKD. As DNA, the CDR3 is TGTGCCATCAGTGAAGGGGTCCGCACAGATACGCAGTATTTT. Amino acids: CAISEGVRTDTQYF.

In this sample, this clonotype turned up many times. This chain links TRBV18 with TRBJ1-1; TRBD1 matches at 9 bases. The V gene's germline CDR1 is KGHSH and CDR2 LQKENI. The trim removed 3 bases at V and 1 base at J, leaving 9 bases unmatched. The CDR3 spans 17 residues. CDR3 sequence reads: CASSPSHGTGSNTEAFF. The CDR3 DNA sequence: TGTGCCAGCTCACCCTCCCACGGGACAGGGTCGAACACTGAAGCTTTCTTT.

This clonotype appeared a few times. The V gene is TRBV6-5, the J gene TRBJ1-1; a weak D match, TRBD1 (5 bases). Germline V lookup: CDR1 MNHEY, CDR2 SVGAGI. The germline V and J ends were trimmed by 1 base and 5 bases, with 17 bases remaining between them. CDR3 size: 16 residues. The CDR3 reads CASSYFDVGRRTEAFF. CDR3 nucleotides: TGTGCCAGCAGTTACTTCGACGTGGGGCGGAGGACTGAAGCTTTCTTT.

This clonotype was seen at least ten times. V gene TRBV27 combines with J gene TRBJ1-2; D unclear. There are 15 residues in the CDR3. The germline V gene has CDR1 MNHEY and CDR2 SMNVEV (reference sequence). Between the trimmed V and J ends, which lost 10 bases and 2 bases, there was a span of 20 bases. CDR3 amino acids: CATSPGGPPNYGYTF. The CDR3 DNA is TGTGCCACCTCGCCGGGCGGTCCCCCAAACTATGGCTACACCTTC.

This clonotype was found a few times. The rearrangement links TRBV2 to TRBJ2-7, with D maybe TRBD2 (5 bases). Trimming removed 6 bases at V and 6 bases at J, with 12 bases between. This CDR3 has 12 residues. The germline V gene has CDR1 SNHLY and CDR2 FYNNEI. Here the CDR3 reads CASSPNSGEQYF. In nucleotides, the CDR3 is TGTGCCAGCAGCCCTAACAGCGGCGAGCAGTACTTC. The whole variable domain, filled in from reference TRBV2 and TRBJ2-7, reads EPEVTQTPSHQVTQMGQEVILRCVPISNHLYFYWYRQILGQKVEFLVSFYNNEISEKSEIFDDQFSVERPDGSNFTLKIRSTKLEDSAMYFCASSPNSGEQYFGPGTRLTVT.

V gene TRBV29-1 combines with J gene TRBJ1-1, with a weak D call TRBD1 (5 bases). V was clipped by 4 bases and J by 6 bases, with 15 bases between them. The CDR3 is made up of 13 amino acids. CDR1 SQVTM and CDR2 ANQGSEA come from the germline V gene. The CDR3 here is CSVGQPLQAEAFF. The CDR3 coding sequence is TGCAGCGTTGGACAGCCTCTCCAGGCTGAAGCTTTCTTT.

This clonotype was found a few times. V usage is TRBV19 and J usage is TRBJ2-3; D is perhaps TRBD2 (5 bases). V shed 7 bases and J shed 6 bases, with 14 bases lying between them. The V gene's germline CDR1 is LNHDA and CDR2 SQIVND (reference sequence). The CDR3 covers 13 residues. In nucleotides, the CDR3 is TGTGCCAGTACCCTTGGTGAGGGCGATACGCAGTATTTT. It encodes CASTLGEGDTQYF. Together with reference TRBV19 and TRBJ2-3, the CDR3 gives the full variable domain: DGGITQSPKYLFRKEGQNVTLSCEQNLNHDAMYWYRQDPGQGLRLIYYSQIVNDFQKGDIAEGYSVSREKKESFPLTVTSAQKNPTAFYLCASTLGEGDTQYFGPGTRLTVL.